This T cell receptor beta chain derives from a study of shared clonotypes between healthy human individuals. The CDR3 is 12 amino acids. Looked up from germline, CDR1 is LNHNV and CDR2 is YYDKDF (reference sequence). The V gene lost 1 base and the J gene lost 8 bases, with 5 bases spanning the gap. The study's findings and limits: Inspection by rarefaction showed sorted-subset sequencing to be incomplete despite large depth.

Turning to this clone: The antigen is not known. This sample also contains other DNA sequences that code for the same CDR3.

Genomic DNA of every subset was divided equally among multiple immunoSEQ plates. The method was immunoSEQ multiplex PCR; TCRdb's version includes in-frame clones alone and lacks a portion of them. This sample has a few million clones, with about 92% found just once. The chain recombines TRBV15 with TRBJ2-2; D is unresolved. Specimen: naive CD4+ T cells from PBMCs. Regarding subset: CD45RA+ positively selected. The TCR originated in a man aged 18 to 30 in good health. Some clones in this sample may be carry-over from other donors' samples. The CDR3 here is CATSRAEGELFF. In DNA, the CDR3 is TGTGCCACCAGCAGAGCGGAGGGGGAGCTGTTTTTT.